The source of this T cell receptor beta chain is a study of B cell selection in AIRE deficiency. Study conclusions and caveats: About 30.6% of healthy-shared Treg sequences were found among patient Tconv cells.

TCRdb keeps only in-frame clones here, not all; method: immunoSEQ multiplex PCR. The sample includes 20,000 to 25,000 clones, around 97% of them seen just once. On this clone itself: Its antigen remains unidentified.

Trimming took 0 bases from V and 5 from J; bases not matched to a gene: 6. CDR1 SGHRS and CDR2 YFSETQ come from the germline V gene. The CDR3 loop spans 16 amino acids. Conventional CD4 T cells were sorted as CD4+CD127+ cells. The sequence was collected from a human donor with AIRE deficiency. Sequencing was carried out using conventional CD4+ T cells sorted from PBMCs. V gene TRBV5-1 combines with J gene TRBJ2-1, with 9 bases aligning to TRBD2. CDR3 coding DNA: TGCGCCAGCAGCTTGGCTGGGCGGGGGGGCCACAATGAGCAGTTCTTC. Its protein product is CASSLAGRGGHNEQFF. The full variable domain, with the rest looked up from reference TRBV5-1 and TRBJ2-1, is KAGVTQTPRYLIKTRGQQVTLSCSPISGHRSVSWYQQTPGQGLQFLFEYFSETQRNKGNFPGRFSGRQFSNSRSEMNVSTLELGDSALYLCASSLAGRGGHNEQFFGPGTRLTVL.